Detailed here is one T cell receptor beta chain. The data were obtained in a study of T cell responses to AZD1222 COVID-19 vaccine. Measured with immunoSEQ multiplex PCR; TCRdb has only the in-frame clones, and not every one. The data show 160,000 or so clones, 90% to 95% seen once. Germline loops: CDR1 MNHEY, CDR2 SVGAGI. There are 13 residues in the CDR3. The V end was cut by 9 bases, the J end by 3 bases, with 15 bases between. This sequence originates from an adult who received the AZD1222 COVID-19 vaccine. Sequenced material: peripheral blood, taken 28 days after the second AZD1222 dose. V is TRBV6-5 and J is TRBJ2-7; D possibly corresponds to TRBD2 (5 bases). CDR3 region: CARRPGNFYEQYF. CDR3 nucleotides: TGTGCCAGGCGGCCGGGGAATTTCTACGAGCAGTACTTC.